There are many counts of the clone carrying this TCR beta chain. What it binds is unknown. This sample was taken from a study of T-cell memory formation after mild COVID-19. Trimming took 6 bases from V and 4 from J; bases not matched to a gene: 8. Germline V gene sequence: CDR1 LNHNV, CDR2 YYDKDF (reference sequence). This CDR3 contains 15 residues. Findings of the study overall: CD4/CD8 balance held among clones contracting day 15 to 85, and later expanders leaned CD4+.

A single record per CDR3 protein comes from TCRdb applying MiXCR to the 5' RACE reads. The sample comprises around 250,000 distinct CDR3 sequences, about a sixth of which are singletons, and roughly 23% rests with the top ten. Sequenced sample: PBMCs or a T cell subset sorted from them (not recorded which). The rearrangement links TRBV15 to TRBJ2-2, with TRBD1 identical over 7 bases. The TCR originated in a man between 18 and 35 years old who had mild COVID-19 (a few samples of this study predate the infection). Cell type and time point are not known. The CDR3 sequence: CATRIQGFPTGELFF. The CDR3 DNA is TGTGCCACCAGAATACAGGGGTTCCCCACCGGGGAGCTGTTTTTT.